The 27 T cell receptor beta chains reported below all come from one sample, sequenced in a study of vaccination and CD4 T cells after COVID-19. The treatment here: approximately 9-day PBMC culture with coronavirus spike peptide pools or control peptides (ViraFEST assay). These TCRs' antigens remain unknown. Oncomine TCR Beta short-read sequencing was applied to DNA from cultured CD4+ T cells. One entry per CDR3 protein, called by TCRdb with MiXCR from the PCR reads. The sample holds 14,000 or so distinct CDR3 sequences, roughly 57% seen once. Sequencing input: CD4+ T cells from blood, cultured in vitro. Source of these receptors: a human donor who had recovered from COVID-19.

The chain carries TRBV7-2 and TRBJ2-1; D is possibly TRBD2 (6 bases). The CDR3 runs to 17 residues. The germline V gene encodes CDR1 SGHTA and CDR2 FQGNSA. The V end was cut by 1 base, the J end by 0 bases, with 13 bases between. The CDR3 reads CASSLEGRGSSYNEQFF. CDR3 DNA: TGTGCCAGCAGCTTAGAGGGTCGGGGGAGCTCCTACAATGAGCAGTTCTTC.

The V gene is TRBV10-2, the J gene TRBJ2-1; TRBD2 matches at 7 bases. The germline gives CDR1 WSHSY, CDR2 SAAADI. The CDR3 is 14 amino acids. J was trimmed by 8 bases and V by 7 bases; bases with no gene match: 11. The CDR3 nucleotides are TGCGCCAGCAAATCAGGGCTAGCGGTCTATGAGCAGTTCTTC. Amino acids: CASKSGLAVYEQFF.

V and J are TRBV20-1 and TRBJ1-1; D is possibly TRBD1 (6 bases). The germline gives CDR1 DFQATT, CDR2 SNEGSKA (reference sequence). This CDR3 has 14 residues. V lost 6 bases and J 4 bases, leaving 18 bases between the germline ends. The CDR3 is CSAENRADGTEAFF. The CDR3 DNA sequence: TGCAGTGCGGAAAACAGGGCGGACGGCACTGAAGCTTTCTTT.

The CDR3 DNA reads TGTGCCAGCTCACCAGGTGGGGAAGCCTACGAGCAGTACTTC. This sequence encodes CASSPGGEAYEQYF. This rearrangement joins TRBV18 to TRBJ2-7; D is ambiguous. CDR3 length: 14 residues. Trimming shortened V by 2 bases and J by 2 bases, and 10 bases separated the two germline ends. Germline lookup yields CDR1 KGHSH and CDR2 LQKENI.

This clonotype was found a few times. The CDR3 region has the DNA TGTGCCAGCGCCCTGTCGGCTAGCGTCGGCGGGGAGCTGTTTTTT. This gives the protein CASALSASVGGELFF. The chain combines TRBV27 with TRBJ2-2; D is perhaps TRBD2 (6 bases). CDR3 size: 15 residues. V was shortened by 8 bases and J by 7 bases, with 20 bases between the two germline ends. The germline CDR1 and CDR2 sequences are MNHEY and SMNVEV (reference sequence).

The chain uses TRBV12-3 or TRBV12-4 and TRBJ1-1; D is unclear. Trimming removed 1 base from V and 3 bases from J, with 3 bases in between. There are 12 residues in the CDR3. The CDR3 sequence is CASSLGYTEAFF. CDR3 sequence (DNA): TGTGCCAGCAGTTTAGGGTACACTGAAGCTTTCTTT.

This clonotype was seen a handful of times. The chain uses TRBV20-1 and TRBJ1-2, with a tentative D call TRBD1 (6 bases). CDR3 length: 14 amino acids. V dropped 2 bases and J dropped 5 bases, with 15 bases sitting between them. Germline V gene sequence: CDR1 DFQATT, CDR2 SNEGSKA (reference sequence). The CDR3 loop reads CSARTTDSEYGYTF. The CDR3 DNA is TGCAGTGCTAGAACAACGGACAGCGAGTATGGCTACACCTTC.

This chain links TRBV28 with TRBJ2-3; 8 positions agree with TRBD1. Trimming cost V 1 base and J 3 bases; bases outside gene matches: 6. The CDR3 has 16 amino acids. Looked up from germline, CDR1 is MDHEN and CDR2 is SYDVKM. CDR3 residues: CASSLLGTGGTDTQYF. The CDR3 nucleotides are TGTGCCAGCAGTTTATTGGGGACAGGAGGAACAGATACGCAGTATTTT.

The V call is TRBV20-1, the J call TRBJ1-2; 7 bases align to TRBD1. The CDR3 is 14 amino acids. The germline CDR1 and CDR2 sequences are DFQATT and SNEGSKA (reference sequence). Trimming cost V 5 bases and J 0 bases; bases outside gene matches: 6. The CDR3 coding sequence is TGCAGTGCTGAACAGGGGCTCTCTAACTATGGCTACACCTTC. This encodes CSAEQGLSNYGYTF.

This rearrangement joins TRBV27 to TRBJ2-1; 7 bases map to TRBD1. The CDR3 totals 14 residues. V lost 7 bases and J lost 9; bases outside the gene matches: 12. CDR1 MNHEY and CDR2 SMNVEV come from the germline V gene (reference sequence). CDR3 DNA sequence: TGTGCCAGCATGAGACAGGGAATCTACGGTGAGCAGTTCTTC. Protein product: CASMRQGIYGEQFF.

This chain joins TRBV4-1 and TRBJ1-2, with D tentatively TRBD1 (5 bases). Trimming removed 1 base from V and 8 bases from J, with 14 bases in between. CDR1 and CDR2 from the germline V gene are MGHRA and YSYEKL. The CDR3 extends over 14 amino acids. For the CDR3, the DNA is TGCGCCAGCAGCCAAGGCGGTGGGGCGGACGGCTACACCTTC. It specifies CASSQGGGADGYTF.

This clonotype has just one count. The gene calls are TRBV19 and TRBJ2-5; tentative D call: TRBD1 (6 bases). Germline assignment: CDR1 LNHDA and CDR2 SQIVND (reference sequence). V was clipped by 6 bases and J by 7 bases, with 18 bases between them. The CDR3 consists of 14 residues. The CDR3 coding sequence is TGTGCCAGTAGCCCTCAGGGGCTATTTGGGACCCAGTACTTC. Translated: CASSPQGLFGTQYF.

The V gene is TRBV20-1, the J gene TRBJ1-5, with D perhaps TRBD1 (6 bases). V lost 5 bases and J 2 bases, leaving 13 bases between the germline ends. This CDR3 contains 14 residues. Germline V lookup: CDR1 DFQATT, CDR2 SNEGSKA (reference sequence). In DNA form, the CDR3 reads TGCAGTGCTGGAAGGCGACAGGGCAATCAGCCCCAGCATTTT. Translation gives CSAGRRQGNQPQHF.

This chain joins TRBV28 and TRBJ1-5; 8 bases align to TRBD1. The CDR3 has 15 residues. V shed 3 bases and J 3 bases; nucleotides not matched to a gene: 4. Per the germline V gene, CDR1 is MDHEN and CDR2 is SYDVKM. In DNA, the CDR3 is TGTGCCAGCAGTTTTGGACAGGGCTACAATCAGCCCCAGCATTTT. Amino acids: CASSFGQGYNQPQHF. Together with reference TRBV28 and TRBJ1-5, the CDR3 gives the full variable domain: DVKVTQSSRYLVKRTGEKVFLECVQDMDHENMFWYRQDPGLGLRLIYFSYDVKMKEKGDIPEGYSVSREKKERFSLILESASTNQTSMYLCASSFGQGYNQPQHFGDGTRLSIL.

The V call is TRBV6-1, the J call TRBJ1-2, with unresolved D. The CDR3 totals 14 residues. Trimming removed 6 bases from V and 1 base from J, with 12 bases in between. Germline V gene data show CDR1 as MNHNS and CDR2 as SASEGT. CDR3 sequence (DNA): TGTGCCAGCAGGCGGGAGAGGCTTAACTATGGCTACACCTTC. It yields the protein CASRRERLNYGYTF.

This chain uses TRBV20-1 with TRBJ1-6; D might be TRBD1 (6 bases). This CDR3 region has 13 residues. Germline-derived CDR1 and CDR2 are DFQATT and SNEGSKA (reference sequence). The germline V and J ends were trimmed by 1 base and 10 bases, with 11 bases remaining between them. CDR3 in amino acids: CSARGQGTSPLHF. CDR3 sequence (DNA): TGCAGTGCTAGAGGGCAGGGGACCTCACCCCTCCACTTT.

This sequence joins TRBV4-2 and TRBJ1-4; the D gene is possibly TRBD1 (5 bases). The CDR3 is 17 amino acids. CDR1 LGHNA and CDR2 YNFKEQ come from the germline V gene. Trimming pared 0 bases from V and 8 bases from J, leaving 19 bases between. The CDR3 DNA follows: TGTGCCAGCAGCCAAGACCCAGGGACGCTTAAAGGGGAAAAACTGTTTTTT. Translated: CASSQDPGTLKGEKLFF.

The rearrangement links TRBV5-1 to TRBJ2-7; 8 nucleotides match TRBD2. The trim removed 4 bases at V and 0 bases at J, leaving 6 bases unmatched. Germline V CDR1 and CDR2: SGHRS, YFSETQ. CDR3 length equals 15 residues. The CDR3 DNA reads as TGCGCCAGCAGCCCGACCGGACTAGCCTCCTACGAGCAGTACTTC. Amino acids: CASSPTGLASYEQYF.

The gene calls are TRBV30 and TRBJ2-5, with D possibly matching TRBD1 (6 bases). Per the germline V gene, CDR1 is GTSNPN and CDR2 is SVGIG (reference sequence). The CDR3 consists of 12 residues. Trimming took 3 bases from V and 3 from J, leaving 8 bases between them. CDR3 sequence reads: CAWRPGEETQYF. The CDR3 DNA follows: TGTGCCTGGAGGCCAGGGGAAGAGACCCAGTACTTC. Complete variable domain (other parts from reference TRBV30 and TRBJ2-5): SQTIHQWPATLVQPVGSPLSLECTVEGTSNPNLYWYRQAAGRGLQLLFYSVGIGQISSEVPQNLSASRPQDRQFILSSKKLLLSDSGFYLCAWRPGEETQYFGPGTRLLVL.

The V and J genes are TRBV6-1 and TRBJ2-5, with D uncertain. V lost 4 bases and J 1 base, leaving 1 base between the germline ends. The CDR3 totals 11 residues. The germline CDR1 and CDR2 sequences are MNHNS and SASEGT. CDR3 amino acids: CASSAQETQYF. Written as DNA, the CDR3 is TGTGCCAGCAGTGCCCAAGAGACCCAGTACTTC.

This clonotype occurred a few times. The CDR3 region is CASSPAGGRETQYF. In nucleotides, the CDR3 is TGTGCCAGCTCACCAGCCGGGGGCCGGGAGACCCAGTACTTC. The V and J genes are TRBV18 and TRBJ2-5; D is tentatively TRBD1 or TRBD2 (6 bases each). V was clipped by 2 bases and J by 5 bases, with 12 bases between them. Germline CDR1 and CDR2: KGHSH and LQKENI. The CDR3 sequence is 14 residues long.

This clonotype ranks as medium-sized. The chain joins TRBV18 to TRBJ1-2; TRBD1 might be the D (5 bases). This CDR3 comprises 16 residues. The germline V gene encodes CDR1 KGHSH and CDR2 LQKENI. Trimming shortened V by 2 bases and J by 3 bases, and 16 bases separated the two germline ends. Here the CDR3 reads CASSPSIRGDDYGYTF. The CDR3 DNA reads as TGTGCCAGCTCACCATCGATCCGGGGGGACGACTATGGCTACACCTTC. Supplemented by reference TRBV18 and TRBJ1-2, the full variable domain reads NAGVMQNPRHLVRRRGQEARLRCSPMKGHSHVYWYRQLPEEGLKFMVYLQKENIIDESGMPKERFSAEFPKEGPSILRIQQVVRGDSAAYFCASSPSIRGDDYGYTFGSGTRLTVV.

This clonotype was counted only a few times. V usage is TRBV19 and J usage is TRBJ1-1; no reliable D call. From germline, CDR1 is LNHDA and CDR2 SQIVND (reference sequence). The CDR3 is made up of 14 amino acids. The V end lost 9 bases, the J end lost 1 base, and 15 bases lay between the germline ends. CDR3 residues: CASKLSSANTEAFF. For the CDR3, the DNA is TGTGCCAGCAAACTCAGTTCGGCGAACACTGAAGCTTTCTTT.

The chain joins TRBV20-1 to TRBJ2-7; no firm D call. The CDR3 has 15 amino acids. Germline V gene data show CDR1 as DFQATT and CDR2 as SNEGSKA (reference sequence). Trimming left V 0 bases short and J 4 bases short, with 16 bases between. The DNA of the CDR3 is TGCAGTGCTAGAGATGACTCAATGAGTGCGTACGAGCAGTACTTC. Translating gives CSARDDSMSAYEQYF.

V usage is TRBV29-1 and J usage is TRBJ2-7, with D perhaps being TRBD1 or TRBD2 (6 bases each). Between the trimmed V and J ends, which lost 2 bases and 7 bases, there was a span of 18 bases. The length of the CDR3 is 14 residues. Per germline, CDR1 SQVTM and CDR2 ANQGSEA. The CDR3 coding sequence is TGCAGCGTTGAATGGGGGGCACGAAGGGGGGAGCAGTACTTC. As protein: CSVEWGARRGEQYF.

In this sample, this clonotype turned up a few times. This sequence joins TRBV11-2 and TRBJ2-7, with 13 bases identical to TRBD2. This CDR3 has 16 residues. V was clipped by 5 bases and J by 6 bases; unmatched bases: 10. The germline V gene has CDR1 SGHAT and CDR2 FQNNGV. The CDR3 protein is CASSRTWTSGRGEQYF. CDR3 in DNA: TGTGCCAGCAGCCGGACCTGGACTAGCGGGAGAGGCGAGCAGTACTTC.

The chain couples TRBV12-3 or TRBV12-4 to TRBJ2-4; D is ambiguous. Trimming stripped 5 bases from V and 0 bases from J, with 14 bases between. CDR3 length: 16 residues. CDR3 sequence: CASSLTTRLAKNIQYF. The CDR3 nucleotides are TGTGCCAGCAGTCTAACCACCCGGCTAGCCAAAAACATTCAGTACTTC.